This paragraph reports one TCR beta chain. Its antigen is not identified. The sample carries other DNA sequences with the same CDR3. This record comes from a study of graft-versus-host responses after intestinal transplantation. Whole-study context: Recipients had multivisceral, liver-intestinal, or isolated intestinal transplants. All of the recipients had induction that used anti-thymocyte globulin, then tacrolimus and steroids for about 3 years.

Clones were sequenced by immunoSEQ multiplex PCR, and TCRdb holds only the in-frame ones, with some missing. The repertoire includes over 90,000 clones, roughly 93% of them detected once, and roughly 1% sits in the top ten. V lost 6 bases and J 3 bases, leaving 9 bases between the germline ends. Germline loops: CDR1 MNHEY, CDR2 SMNVEV (reference sequence). CDR3 length: 12 residues. Overall study findings and caveats: Detected in recipient marrow were GvH clones, some of which were first observed in ileum or blood. Early post-transplant HvG declines showed an association with peak circulating GvH clone levels.

This clonotype was obtained from a human donor who received an intestinal transplant. This chain joins TRBV27 and TRBJ2-7; D perhaps matches TRBD1 (6 bases). The material sequenced was unstimulated CD8+ T cells sorted from spleen or lymph node cells, taken before intestinal transplant. CDR3 nucleotide sequence: TGTGCCAGCAGCTTGACAGGCTACGAGCAGTACTTC. This encodes CASSLTGYEQYF.